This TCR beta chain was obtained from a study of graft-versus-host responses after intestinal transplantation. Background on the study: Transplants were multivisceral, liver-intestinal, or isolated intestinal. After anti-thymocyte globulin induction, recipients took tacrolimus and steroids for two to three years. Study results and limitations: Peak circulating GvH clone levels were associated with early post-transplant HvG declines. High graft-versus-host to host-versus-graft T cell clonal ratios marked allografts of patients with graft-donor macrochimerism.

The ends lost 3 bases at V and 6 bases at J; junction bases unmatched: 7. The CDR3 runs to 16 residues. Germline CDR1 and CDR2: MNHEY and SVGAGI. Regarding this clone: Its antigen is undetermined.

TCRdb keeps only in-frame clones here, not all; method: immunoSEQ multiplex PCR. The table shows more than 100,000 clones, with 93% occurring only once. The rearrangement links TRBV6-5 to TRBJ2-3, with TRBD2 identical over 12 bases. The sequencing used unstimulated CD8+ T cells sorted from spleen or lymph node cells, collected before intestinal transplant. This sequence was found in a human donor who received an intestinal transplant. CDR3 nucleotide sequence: TGTGCCAGCAGTTATTCGACTAGCGGGAGATCTGATACGCAGTATTTT. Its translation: CASSYSTSGRSDTQYF.